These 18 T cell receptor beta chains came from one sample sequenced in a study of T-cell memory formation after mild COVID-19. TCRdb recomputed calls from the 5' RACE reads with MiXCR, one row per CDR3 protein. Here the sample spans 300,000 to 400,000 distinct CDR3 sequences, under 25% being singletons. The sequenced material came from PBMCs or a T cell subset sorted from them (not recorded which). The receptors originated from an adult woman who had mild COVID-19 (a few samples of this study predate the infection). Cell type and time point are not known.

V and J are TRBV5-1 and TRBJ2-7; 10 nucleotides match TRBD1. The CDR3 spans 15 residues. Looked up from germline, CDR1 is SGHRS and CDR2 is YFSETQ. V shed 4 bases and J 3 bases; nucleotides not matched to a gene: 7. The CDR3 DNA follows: TGCGCCAGCAGCCCGGGACAGGGGATCGGCTACGAGCAGTACTTC. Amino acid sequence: CASSPGQGIGYEQYF.

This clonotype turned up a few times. The CDR3: CASSRRTGGEQYF. The CDR3 DNA is TGTGCCAGCAGCCGAAGGACAGGGGGCGAGCAGTACTTC. The V call is TRBV3-1, the J call TRBJ2-7; 10 bases are a match to TRBD1. This CDR3 is 13 amino acids long. V lost 4 bases and J lost 6; bases outside the gene matches: 3. From germline, CDR1 is LGHDT and CDR2 YNNKEL (reference sequence).

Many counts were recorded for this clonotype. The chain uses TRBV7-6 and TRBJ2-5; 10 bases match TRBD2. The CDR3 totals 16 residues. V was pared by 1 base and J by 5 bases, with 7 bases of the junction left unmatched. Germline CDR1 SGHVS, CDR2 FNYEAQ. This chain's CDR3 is CASSLVPAGGSETQYF. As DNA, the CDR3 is TGTGCCAGCAGCTTAGTCCCAGCGGGGGGGTCGGAGACCCAGTACTTC.

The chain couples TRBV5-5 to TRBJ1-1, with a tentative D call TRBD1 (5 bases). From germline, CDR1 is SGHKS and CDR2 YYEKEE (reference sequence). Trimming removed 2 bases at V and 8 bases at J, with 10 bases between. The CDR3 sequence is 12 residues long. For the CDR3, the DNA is TGTGCCAGCAGCTTTGAGGGACGGGAAGCTTTCTTT. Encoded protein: CASSFEGREAFF.

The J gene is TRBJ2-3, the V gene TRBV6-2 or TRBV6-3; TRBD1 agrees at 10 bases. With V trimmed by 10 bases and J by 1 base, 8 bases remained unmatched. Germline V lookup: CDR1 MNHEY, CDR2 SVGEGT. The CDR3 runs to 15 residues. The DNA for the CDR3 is TGTGCCACTCGTGAGACAGGGGGCGGCACAGATACGCAGTATTTT. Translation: CATRETGGGTDTQYF.

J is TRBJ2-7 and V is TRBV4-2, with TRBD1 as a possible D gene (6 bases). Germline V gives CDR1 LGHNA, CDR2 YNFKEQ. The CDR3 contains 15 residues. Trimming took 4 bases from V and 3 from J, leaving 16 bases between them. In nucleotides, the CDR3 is TGTGCCAGCAGCCCTGAGGGGCAGGGGATCTACGAGCAGTACTTC. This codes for CASSPEGQGIYEQYF.

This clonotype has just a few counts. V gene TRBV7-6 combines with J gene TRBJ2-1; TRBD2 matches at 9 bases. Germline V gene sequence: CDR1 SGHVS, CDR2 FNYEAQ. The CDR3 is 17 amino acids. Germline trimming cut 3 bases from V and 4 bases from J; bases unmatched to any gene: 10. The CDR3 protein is CASSFSPGTSLYNEQFF. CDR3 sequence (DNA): TGTGCCAGCAGCTTCTCTCCCGGGACTAGCTTATACAATGAGCAGTTCTTC.

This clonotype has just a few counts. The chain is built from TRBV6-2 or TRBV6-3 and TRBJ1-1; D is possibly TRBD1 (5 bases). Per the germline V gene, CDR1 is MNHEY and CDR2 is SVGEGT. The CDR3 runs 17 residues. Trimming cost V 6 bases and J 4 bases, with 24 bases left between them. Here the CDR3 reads CASRTRLGTAFGTEAFF. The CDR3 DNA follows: TGTGCCAGCAGGACCCGCCTCGGGACCGCTTTTGGCACTGAAGCTTTCTTT.

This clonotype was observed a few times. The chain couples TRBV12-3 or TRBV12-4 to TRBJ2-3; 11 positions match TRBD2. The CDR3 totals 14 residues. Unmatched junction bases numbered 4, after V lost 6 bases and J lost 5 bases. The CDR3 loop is CASRTSGEIDTQYF. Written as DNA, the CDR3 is TGTGCCAGCAGGACTAGCGGGGAAATAGATACGCAGTATTTT.

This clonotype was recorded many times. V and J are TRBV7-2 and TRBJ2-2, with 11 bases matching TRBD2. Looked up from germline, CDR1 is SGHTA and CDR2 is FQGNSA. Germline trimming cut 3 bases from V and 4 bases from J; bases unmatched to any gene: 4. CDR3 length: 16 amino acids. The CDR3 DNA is TGTGCCAGCAGCTTTAGCGGGGGGGCTATCACCGGGGAGCTGTTTTTT. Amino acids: CASSFSGGAITGELFF.

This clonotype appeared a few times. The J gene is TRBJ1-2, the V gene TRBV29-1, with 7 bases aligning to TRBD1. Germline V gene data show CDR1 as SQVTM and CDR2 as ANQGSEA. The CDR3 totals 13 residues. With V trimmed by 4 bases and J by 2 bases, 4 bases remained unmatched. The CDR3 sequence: CSVGGQVNYGYTF. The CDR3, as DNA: TGCAGCGTTGGTGGACAGGTGAACTATGGCTACACCTTC.

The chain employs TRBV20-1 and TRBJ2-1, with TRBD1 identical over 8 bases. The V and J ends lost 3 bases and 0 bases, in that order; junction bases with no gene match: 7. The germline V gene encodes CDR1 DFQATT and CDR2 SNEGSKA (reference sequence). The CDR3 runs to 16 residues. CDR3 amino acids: CSARAQGVYSYNEQFF. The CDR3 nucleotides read TGCAGTGCTAGGGCACAGGGGGTATACTCCTACAATGAGCAGTTCTTC.

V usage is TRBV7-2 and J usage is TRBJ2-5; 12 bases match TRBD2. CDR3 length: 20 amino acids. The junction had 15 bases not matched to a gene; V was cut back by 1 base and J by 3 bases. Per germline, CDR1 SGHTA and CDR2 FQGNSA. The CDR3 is CASSLGFVLAGGGVKETQYF. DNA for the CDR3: TGTGCCAGCAGCTTAGGTTTCGTACTAGCGGGAGGCGGGGTAAAAGAGACCCAGTACTTC.

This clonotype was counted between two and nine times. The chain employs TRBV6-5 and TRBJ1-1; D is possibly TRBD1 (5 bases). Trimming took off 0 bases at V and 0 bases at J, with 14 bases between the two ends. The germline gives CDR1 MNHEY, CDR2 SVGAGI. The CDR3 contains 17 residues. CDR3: CASSYSIGARLNTEAFF. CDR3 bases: TGTGCCAGCAGTTACTCGATAGGGGCCCGCTTGAACACTGAAGCTTTCTTT.

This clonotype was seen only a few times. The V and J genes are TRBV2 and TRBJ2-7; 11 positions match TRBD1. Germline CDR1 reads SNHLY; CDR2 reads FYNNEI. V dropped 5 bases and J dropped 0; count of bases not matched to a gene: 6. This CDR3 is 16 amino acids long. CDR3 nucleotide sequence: TGTGCCAGCAGTTCTCGGACAGGGGGCCACTCCTACGAGCAGTACTTC. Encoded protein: CASSSRTGGHSYEQYF.

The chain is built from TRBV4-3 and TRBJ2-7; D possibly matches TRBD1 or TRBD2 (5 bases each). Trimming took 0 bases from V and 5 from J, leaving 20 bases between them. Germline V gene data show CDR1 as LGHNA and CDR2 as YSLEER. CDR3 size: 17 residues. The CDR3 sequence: CASSQDTTGPRRNEQYF. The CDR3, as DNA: TGCGCCAGCAGCCAAGATACTACGGGGCCACGCAGAAACGAGCAGTACTTC.

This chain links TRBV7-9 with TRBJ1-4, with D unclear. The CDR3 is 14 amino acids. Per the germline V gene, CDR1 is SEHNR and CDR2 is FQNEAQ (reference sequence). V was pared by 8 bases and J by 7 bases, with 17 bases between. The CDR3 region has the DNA TGTGCCAGCGTCCCGGGAACTTACGGTGAAAAACTGTTTTTT. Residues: CASVPGTYGEKLFF.

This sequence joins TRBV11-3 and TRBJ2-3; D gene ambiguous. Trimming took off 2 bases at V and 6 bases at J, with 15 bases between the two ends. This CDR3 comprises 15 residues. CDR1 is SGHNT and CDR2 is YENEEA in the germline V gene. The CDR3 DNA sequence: TGTGCCAGCAGCTTATCCCCTTCCATCTCGGATACGCAGTATTTT. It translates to CASSLSPSISDTQYF. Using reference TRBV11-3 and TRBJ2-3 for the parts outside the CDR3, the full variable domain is EAGVVQSPRYKIIEKKQPVAFWCNPISGHNTLYWYLQNLGQGPELLIRYENEEAVDDSQLPKDRFSAERLKGVDSTLKIQPAELGDSAVYLCASSLSPSISDTQYFGPGTRLTVL.